The present T cell receptor (beta chain) was sequenced within a study of CD8+ T cells in alopecia areata. Study at large: The protocol delivered tofacitinib for 6 to 18 months, then withdrew it for 6 months.

V lost 0 bases and J lost 3, with 13 bases in between. The CDR3 is 16 residues long. Germline V gene data show CDR1 as LGHNA and CDR2 as YSLEER. cDNA reverse transcribed from extracted RNA served as the sequencing template. Assay: immunoSEQ multiplex PCR; the TCRdb copy retains only in-frame clones and omits some. The repertoire includes about 69,000 clones, approximately 58% of them detected once, and 17% sits in the top ten. Here the sequenced sample was CD8+ T cells sorted from blood, taken at week 0. This clonotype was obtained from a human donor with alopecia areata. The rearrangement uses TRBV4-3 and TRBJ2-3, with a tentative D call TRBD1 (5 bases). This CDR3 reads CASSQEYRSLTDTQYF. The CDR3 DNA follows: TGCGCCAGCAGCCAAGAATACAGGAGTTTGACAGATACGCAGTATTTT.